These 28 T cell receptor beta chains were all obtained from the same sample, sequenced in a study of cytomegalovirus exposure and HLA in healthy donors (dated by TCRdb to about 2017). The library came from the immunoSEQ multiplex PCR assay. A mixture of 60 forward primers for TCR Vbeta segments and 13 reverse primers for TCR Jbeta segments was used in the multiplex PCR. TCRdb stores this immuneACCESS table with in-frame sequences only. Part of the clones is absent; in the studies checked, under half of the shortfall reflects unresolved V genes, and no reason is known for the rest. This sample is represented by fewer than 85,000 clones; around 70% of them were singletons. More than 9.5% of the sample comes from the top ten. Sequencing input: PBMCs. The receptors were gathered from a woman between 35 and 50 years old in good health and CMV-seropositive.

V and J are TRBV30 and TRBJ1-5, with 8 bases matching TRBD1. Per germline, CDR1 GTSNPN and CDR2 SVGIG (reference sequence). J was trimmed by 2 bases and V by 0 bases; bases with no gene match: 3. This CDR3 spans 15 amino acids. CDR3 amino acids: CAWSVSDRGNQPQHF. CDR3 DNA: TGTGCCTGGAGTGTATCGGACAGGGGCAATCAGCCCCAGCATTTT.

The chain links TRBV18 to TRBJ1-6, with TRBD1 matching over 8 bases. Trimming cost V 3 bases and J 14 bases; bases outside gene matches: 12. Germline CDR1 is KGHSH and CDR2 is LQKENI. The CDR3 contains 15 residues. The CDR3 loop is CASSPPGQVLRSLHF. The CDR3 DNA reads TGTGCCAGCTCACCCCCGGGACAGGTTCTAAGATCCCTCCACTTT.

This clone was recorded once. V and J are TRBV6-1 and TRBJ2-1; 9 bases match TRBD1. The V gene end was trimmed by 7 bases and the J gene end by 10 bases; junction bases not matched to a gene: 11. The length of the CDR3 is 14 residues. Per the germline V gene, CDR1 is MNHNS and CDR2 is SASEGT. CDR3 coding DNA: TGTGCCAGCAAATATGGGACAGGGCAATGGGAGCAGTTCTTC. As protein: CASKYGTGQWEQFF.

CDR3 amino acids: CASIERTGSYEQYF. CDR3 DNA sequence: TGTGCCAGCATCGAACGGACAGGGAGCTACGAGCAGTACTTC. J is TRBJ2-7 and V is TRBV6-1; 8 nucleotides match TRBD1. Germline V gene lookup returns CDR1 MNHNS and CDR2 SASEGT. V gave up 7 bases and J gave up 3 bases; unmatched junction bases: 8. The CDR3 length is 14 residues.

This sequence joins TRBV2 and TRBJ2-2, with 7 bases aligning to TRBD2. Germline CDR1 is SNHLY and CDR2 is FYNNEI. The trim removed 2 bases at V and 1 base at J, leaving 4 bases unmatched. The CDR3 totals 16 residues. CDR3 sequence reads: CASSEIGTKNTGELFF. The CDR3, as DNA: TGTGCCAGCAGTGAAATAGGGACTAAGAACACCGGGGAGCTGTTTTTT.

With respect to this clone: One end of the junction fails to match germline, which may point to a read error. The chain uses TRBV11-2 and TRBJ2-1; 9 bases map to TRBD1. This CDR3 spans 16 amino acids. Germline values: CDR1 SGHAT, CDR2 FQNNGV. The CDR3 nucleotides read TGTGCCAGCAGATTAGGAGGGGGACAGGGATTAGGGGAGCAGTTCTTC. Its protein is CASRLGGGQGLGEQFF.

The chain combines TRBV9 with TRBJ1-3; no firm D call. V was shortened by 3 bases and J by 1 base, with 14 bases between the two germline ends. From germline, CDR1 is SGDLS and CDR2 YYNGEE. CDR3 size: 16 residues. In DNA form, the CDR3 reads TGTGCCAGCAGCGCGCACTATCTTTCTTCTGGAAACACCATATATTTT. It codes for CASSAHYLSSGNTIYF.

The J gene is TRBJ2-7, the V gene TRBV6-5; 9 nucleotides align to TRBD2. The germline gives CDR1 MNHEY, CDR2 SVGAGI. CDR3 size: 16 residues. After removal of 2 bases from V and 3 bases from J, the junction contained 8 bases not matched to a gene. Here the CDR3 reads CASSYRGAGGIYEQYF. The CDR3, as DNA: TGTGCCAGCAGTTACAGAGGAGCGGGGGGTATCTACGAGCAGTACTTC.

The chain carries TRBV7-9 and TRBJ1-6, with a tentative D call TRBD1 (6 bases). The ends were cut back, 5 bases at V and 10 bases at J, with 15 bases in the middle. Germline V gives CDR1 SEHNR, CDR2 FQNEAQ (reference sequence). The CDR3 runs to 14 residues. CDR3 bases: TGTGCCAGCAGCCCACTCGATGGGGGCTCACCCCTCCACTTT. As protein: CASSPLDGGSPLHF.

The chain is built from TRBV27 and TRBJ1-6; D is perhaps TRBD1 (6 bases). The germline V gene has CDR1 MNHEY and CDR2 SMNVEV (reference sequence). This CDR3 contains 16 residues. V was clipped by 4 bases and J by 9 bases, with 19 bases between them. The CDR3 DNA sequence: TGTGCCAGCAGTTCCGGGACAACTAAAGTAACTTCACCCCTCCACTTT. Its translation: CASSSGTTKVTSPLHF.

The CDR3 bases are TGCAGCGTGCGACCGGGACAGCTCCAAGAGACCCAGTACTTC. Protein product: CSVRPGQLQETQYF. The genes are TRBV29-1 and TRBJ2-5; TRBD1 aligns across 7 bases. The germline CDR1 and CDR2 sequences are SQVTM and ANQGSEA. J gave up 1 base and V 6 bases, and 8 bases lay outside the gene matches. There are 14 residues in the CDR3.

This chain joins TRBV6-1 and TRBJ2-1, with TRBD2 matching 9 bases. Germline CDR1 MNHNS, CDR2 SASEGT. The CDR3 extends over 18 amino acids. Trimming cost V 5 bases and J 4 bases; bases outside gene matches: 15. Here the CDR3 DNA reads TGTGCCAGCAGTAAAGGGGATAGCGGGAGTCTAGGTTACAATGAGCAGTTCTTC. Translation: CASSKGDSGSLGYNEQFF.

CDR3 region: CAITQTFAGETDTQYF. For the CDR3, the DNA is TGTGCCATCACCCAGACCTTTGCGGGAGAGACAGATACGCAGTATTTT. The gene calls are TRBV10-3 and TRBJ2-3; TRBD2 aligns across 7 bases. This CDR3 is 16 amino acids long. Unmatched junction bases numbered 13, after V lost 7 bases and J lost 3 bases. CDR1 and CDR2 from the germline V gene are ENHRY and SYGVKD.

The CDR3 region has the DNA TGTGCCTGGGGTTGGGACAGAACCTACGAGCAGTACTTC. Translating gives CAWGWDRTYEQYF. The rearrangement links TRBV30 to TRBJ2-7; 7 bases map to TRBD1. Germline CDR1 is GTSNPN and CDR2 is SVGIG (reference sequence). The ends lost 5 bases at V and 2 bases at J; junction bases unmatched: 6. There are 13 residues in the CDR3.

V usage is TRBV28 and J usage is TRBJ2-5, with a weak D call TRBD1 (6 bases). The V end lost 4 bases, the J end lost 4 bases, and 16 bases lay between the germline ends. Germline CDR1 reads MDHEN; CDR2 reads SYDVKM. The CDR3 contains 15 residues. CDR3 in amino acids: CASSSNRVYPETQYF. CDR3 nucleotide sequence: TGTGCCAGCAGTTCAAACAGGGTCTACCCAGAGACCCAGTACTTC.

This clone came up once. This rearrangement joins TRBV7-9 to TRBJ1-3, with 8 bases fitting TRBD1. Looked up from germline, CDR1 is SEHNR and CDR2 is FQNEAQ (reference sequence). J gave up 0 bases and V 5 bases, and 15 bases lay outside the gene matches. This CDR3 has 19 amino acids. The CDR3 is CASSPGQGWTSFSGNTIYF. CDR3 DNA: TGTGCCAGCAGCCCTGGACAGGGCTGGACAAGTTTCTCTGGAAACACCATATATTTT.

This chain joins TRBV5-4 and TRBJ1-3; D uncertain. The V end lost 3 bases, the J end lost 0 bases, and 13 bases lay between the germline ends. The germline V gene encodes CDR1 SGHNT and CDR2 YYREEE (reference sequence). The CDR3 has 16 amino acids. This CDR3 reads CASSYGLMSSGNTIYF. As DNA, the CDR3 is TGTGCCAGCAGCTATGGACTGATGAGCTCTGGAAACACCATATATTTT.

Comments on this clone: One end of the junction is discordant with germline, which a read error may explain. The chain is built from TRBV6-1 and TRBJ1-2; D ambiguous. The CDR3 spans 14 residues. CDR1 and CDR2 from the germline V gene are MNHNS and SASEGT. The CDR3 DNA reads as TGTGCCAGCAGTGAGGGGAGGACCAACTATGGCTACCCCTTC. It specifies CASSEGRTNYGYPF.

This clone turned up a few times. The rearrangement links TRBV4-1 to TRBJ2-3, with 11 bases fitting TRBD2. Germline V gene data show CDR1 as MGHRA and CDR2 as YSYEKL. The CDR3 covers 16 residues. Germline trimming cut 5 bases from V and 5 bases from J; bases unmatched to any gene: 9. CDR3 nucleotides: TGCGCCAGCAGCTACGGACTAGCGGGTAATATAGATACGCAGTATTTT. As protein: CASSYGLAGNIDTQYF.

The chain couples TRBV27 to TRBJ2-7, with TRBD1 identical over 10 bases. Germline loops: CDR1 MNHEY, CDR2 SMNVEV (reference sequence). Trimming took 6 bases from V and 4 from J; bases not matched to a gene: 6. This CDR3 region has 14 residues. CDR3 loop: CASSRTGGLYEQYF. DNA of the CDR3: TGTGCCAGCAGCAGGACAGGGGGTTTATACGAGCAGTACTTC.

V usage is TRBV9 and J usage is TRBJ1-1; weak D call: TRBD1 (6 bases). CDR1 and CDR2 from the germline V gene are SGDLS and YYNGEE. V lost 0 bases, J lost 0 bases, and 12 bases lay in between. The CDR3 spans 16 residues. The CDR3 coding sequence is TGTGCCAGCAGCGTAGGGACCGGGACATTGAACACTGAAGCTTTCTTT. This gives the protein CASSVGTGTLNTEAFF.

This clone came up once. This chain joins TRBV28 and TRBJ2-7; 9 bases fit TRBD1. This CDR3 has 16 residues. J lost 2 bases, V lost 4 bases, and 9 bases had no gene match. The germline CDR1 and CDR2 sequences are MDHEN and SYDVKM. DNA for the CDR3: TGTGCCAGCAGTTCACCGGGACAGGGATACCCCTACGAGCAGTACTTC. Protein: CASSSPGQGYPYEQYF.

The chain employs TRBV30 and TRBJ2-2; 8 bases line up with TRBD1. The CDR3 has 16 amino acids. Per the germline V gene, CDR1 is GTSNPN and CDR2 is SVGIG (reference sequence). Trimming cost V 0 bases and J 3 bases; bases outside gene matches: 6. Here the CDR3 DNA reads TGTGCCTGGAGTGTACAGGGACAGGCATACACCGGGGAGCTGTTTTTT. Amino acids: CAWSVQGQAYTGELFF.

The chain carries TRBV30 and TRBJ1-2; 8 nucleotides agree with TRBD1. Trimming at V came to 2 bases and at J to 8 bases, leaving 4 bases not matched to a gene. CDR3 size: 12 residues. Germline V gene sequence: CDR1 GTSNPN, CDR2 SVGIG (reference sequence). CDR3 residues: CAWSPAGGGYTF. CDR3 bases: TGTGCCTGGAGTCCGGCAGGGGGCGGCTACACCTTC.

The chain links TRBV18 to TRBJ2-6, with D tentatively TRBD1 (5 bases). V lost 5 bases to trimming and J lost 1 base, with 9 bases between them. The CDR3 length is 15 residues. Germline V gene lookup returns CDR1 KGHSH and CDR2 LQKENI. In nucleotides, the CDR3 is TGTGCCAGCTCAAGTCAGGGTTCTGGGGCCAACGTCCTGACTTTC. Translated: CASSSQGSGANVLTF.

The chain is built from TRBV5-1 and TRBJ1-1; 10 bases line up with TRBD1. This CDR3 is 15 amino acids long. Unmatched junction bases numbered 9, after V lost 4 bases and J lost 6 bases. Germline CDR1 reads SGHRS; CDR2 reads YFSETQ. CDR3 sequence: CASSAGDRGQPEAFF. CDR3 sequence (DNA): TGCGCCAGCAGCGCTGGAGACAGGGGGCAGCCTGAAGCTTTCTTT. The whole variable domain, remainder taken from reference TRBV5-1 and TRBJ1-1, is KAGVTQTPRYLIKTRGQQVTLSCSPISGHRSVSWYQQTPGQGLQFLFEYFSETQRNKGNFPGRFSGRQFSNSRSEMNVSTLELGDSALYLCASSAGDRGQPEAFFGQGTRLTVV.

The CDR3 here is CASSLDGTGANYGYTF. The CDR3 nucleotides are TGTGCCAGCAGCTTAGACGGGACAGGGGCTAACTATGGCTACACCTTC. The chain recombines TRBV7-9 with TRBJ1-2, with 10 bases lining up with TRBD1. The V gene's germline CDR1 is SEHNR and CDR2 FQNEAQ (reference sequence). Trimming cost V 1 base and J 0 bases; bases outside gene matches: 2. The CDR3 is 16 residues long.

The chain employs TRBV7-2 and TRBJ1-2, with D perhaps TRBD1 (5 bases). V lost 5 bases, J lost 4 bases, and 11 bases lay in between. The CDR3 consists of 13 residues. The germline V gene encodes CDR1 SGHTA and CDR2 FQGNSA. Written as DNA, the CDR3 is TGTGCCAGCAGCCCAACAGGCGGCTATGGCTACACCTTC. It yields the protein CASSPTGGYGYTF.